These T cell receptor beta chains were read from a single sample in a study of patients and donors after allogeneic stem cell transplantation. TCRdb analysed the RT-PCR reads with MiXCR anew, one entry per CDR3 protein. The sample yields some 960,000 distinct CDR3 sequences, under 20% seen once. The sample consisted of blood, either unsorted or a sorted T cell fraction (not recorded which). These receptor sequences come from a human donor who was either an allogeneic HSCT recipient or a stem cell or donor lymphocyte infusion donor (not recorded which). It is not recorded whose cells these are; they may come from a transplant donor. Both conserved end residues are part of each CDR3. The order of the fields is V gene, CDR3 length, J gene, clone size, CDR3 protein. Size is omitted from some rows. Given values are once, few, many or a class for expanded clones.

TRBV3-1	15	TRBJ1-1	few	CASSHSSGQNTEAFF
TRBV12-3/TRBV12-4	13	TRBJ1-2	many	CASRRTGGDGYTF
TRBV7-2	12	TRBJ2-1	few	CASSLAVRGEFF
TRBV20-1	15	TRBJ2-2	-	CSARNILANTGELFF
TRBV20-1	16	TRBJ2-2	few	CSARDFEGINTGELFF
TRBV7-9	15	TRBJ2-7	-	CASSLQGIGSYEQYF
TRBV6-1	14	TRBJ2-5	-	CASRDSTRRETQYF
TRBV7-9	16	TRBJ2-1	-	CASSNSGTSVYNEQFF
TRBV5-4	16	TRBJ2-3	-	CASSLERVNSADTQYF
TRBV20-1	15	TRBJ1-2	few	CSARNREFSTHGYTF
TRBV27	16	TRBJ2-2	few	CASSLPGTANTGELFF